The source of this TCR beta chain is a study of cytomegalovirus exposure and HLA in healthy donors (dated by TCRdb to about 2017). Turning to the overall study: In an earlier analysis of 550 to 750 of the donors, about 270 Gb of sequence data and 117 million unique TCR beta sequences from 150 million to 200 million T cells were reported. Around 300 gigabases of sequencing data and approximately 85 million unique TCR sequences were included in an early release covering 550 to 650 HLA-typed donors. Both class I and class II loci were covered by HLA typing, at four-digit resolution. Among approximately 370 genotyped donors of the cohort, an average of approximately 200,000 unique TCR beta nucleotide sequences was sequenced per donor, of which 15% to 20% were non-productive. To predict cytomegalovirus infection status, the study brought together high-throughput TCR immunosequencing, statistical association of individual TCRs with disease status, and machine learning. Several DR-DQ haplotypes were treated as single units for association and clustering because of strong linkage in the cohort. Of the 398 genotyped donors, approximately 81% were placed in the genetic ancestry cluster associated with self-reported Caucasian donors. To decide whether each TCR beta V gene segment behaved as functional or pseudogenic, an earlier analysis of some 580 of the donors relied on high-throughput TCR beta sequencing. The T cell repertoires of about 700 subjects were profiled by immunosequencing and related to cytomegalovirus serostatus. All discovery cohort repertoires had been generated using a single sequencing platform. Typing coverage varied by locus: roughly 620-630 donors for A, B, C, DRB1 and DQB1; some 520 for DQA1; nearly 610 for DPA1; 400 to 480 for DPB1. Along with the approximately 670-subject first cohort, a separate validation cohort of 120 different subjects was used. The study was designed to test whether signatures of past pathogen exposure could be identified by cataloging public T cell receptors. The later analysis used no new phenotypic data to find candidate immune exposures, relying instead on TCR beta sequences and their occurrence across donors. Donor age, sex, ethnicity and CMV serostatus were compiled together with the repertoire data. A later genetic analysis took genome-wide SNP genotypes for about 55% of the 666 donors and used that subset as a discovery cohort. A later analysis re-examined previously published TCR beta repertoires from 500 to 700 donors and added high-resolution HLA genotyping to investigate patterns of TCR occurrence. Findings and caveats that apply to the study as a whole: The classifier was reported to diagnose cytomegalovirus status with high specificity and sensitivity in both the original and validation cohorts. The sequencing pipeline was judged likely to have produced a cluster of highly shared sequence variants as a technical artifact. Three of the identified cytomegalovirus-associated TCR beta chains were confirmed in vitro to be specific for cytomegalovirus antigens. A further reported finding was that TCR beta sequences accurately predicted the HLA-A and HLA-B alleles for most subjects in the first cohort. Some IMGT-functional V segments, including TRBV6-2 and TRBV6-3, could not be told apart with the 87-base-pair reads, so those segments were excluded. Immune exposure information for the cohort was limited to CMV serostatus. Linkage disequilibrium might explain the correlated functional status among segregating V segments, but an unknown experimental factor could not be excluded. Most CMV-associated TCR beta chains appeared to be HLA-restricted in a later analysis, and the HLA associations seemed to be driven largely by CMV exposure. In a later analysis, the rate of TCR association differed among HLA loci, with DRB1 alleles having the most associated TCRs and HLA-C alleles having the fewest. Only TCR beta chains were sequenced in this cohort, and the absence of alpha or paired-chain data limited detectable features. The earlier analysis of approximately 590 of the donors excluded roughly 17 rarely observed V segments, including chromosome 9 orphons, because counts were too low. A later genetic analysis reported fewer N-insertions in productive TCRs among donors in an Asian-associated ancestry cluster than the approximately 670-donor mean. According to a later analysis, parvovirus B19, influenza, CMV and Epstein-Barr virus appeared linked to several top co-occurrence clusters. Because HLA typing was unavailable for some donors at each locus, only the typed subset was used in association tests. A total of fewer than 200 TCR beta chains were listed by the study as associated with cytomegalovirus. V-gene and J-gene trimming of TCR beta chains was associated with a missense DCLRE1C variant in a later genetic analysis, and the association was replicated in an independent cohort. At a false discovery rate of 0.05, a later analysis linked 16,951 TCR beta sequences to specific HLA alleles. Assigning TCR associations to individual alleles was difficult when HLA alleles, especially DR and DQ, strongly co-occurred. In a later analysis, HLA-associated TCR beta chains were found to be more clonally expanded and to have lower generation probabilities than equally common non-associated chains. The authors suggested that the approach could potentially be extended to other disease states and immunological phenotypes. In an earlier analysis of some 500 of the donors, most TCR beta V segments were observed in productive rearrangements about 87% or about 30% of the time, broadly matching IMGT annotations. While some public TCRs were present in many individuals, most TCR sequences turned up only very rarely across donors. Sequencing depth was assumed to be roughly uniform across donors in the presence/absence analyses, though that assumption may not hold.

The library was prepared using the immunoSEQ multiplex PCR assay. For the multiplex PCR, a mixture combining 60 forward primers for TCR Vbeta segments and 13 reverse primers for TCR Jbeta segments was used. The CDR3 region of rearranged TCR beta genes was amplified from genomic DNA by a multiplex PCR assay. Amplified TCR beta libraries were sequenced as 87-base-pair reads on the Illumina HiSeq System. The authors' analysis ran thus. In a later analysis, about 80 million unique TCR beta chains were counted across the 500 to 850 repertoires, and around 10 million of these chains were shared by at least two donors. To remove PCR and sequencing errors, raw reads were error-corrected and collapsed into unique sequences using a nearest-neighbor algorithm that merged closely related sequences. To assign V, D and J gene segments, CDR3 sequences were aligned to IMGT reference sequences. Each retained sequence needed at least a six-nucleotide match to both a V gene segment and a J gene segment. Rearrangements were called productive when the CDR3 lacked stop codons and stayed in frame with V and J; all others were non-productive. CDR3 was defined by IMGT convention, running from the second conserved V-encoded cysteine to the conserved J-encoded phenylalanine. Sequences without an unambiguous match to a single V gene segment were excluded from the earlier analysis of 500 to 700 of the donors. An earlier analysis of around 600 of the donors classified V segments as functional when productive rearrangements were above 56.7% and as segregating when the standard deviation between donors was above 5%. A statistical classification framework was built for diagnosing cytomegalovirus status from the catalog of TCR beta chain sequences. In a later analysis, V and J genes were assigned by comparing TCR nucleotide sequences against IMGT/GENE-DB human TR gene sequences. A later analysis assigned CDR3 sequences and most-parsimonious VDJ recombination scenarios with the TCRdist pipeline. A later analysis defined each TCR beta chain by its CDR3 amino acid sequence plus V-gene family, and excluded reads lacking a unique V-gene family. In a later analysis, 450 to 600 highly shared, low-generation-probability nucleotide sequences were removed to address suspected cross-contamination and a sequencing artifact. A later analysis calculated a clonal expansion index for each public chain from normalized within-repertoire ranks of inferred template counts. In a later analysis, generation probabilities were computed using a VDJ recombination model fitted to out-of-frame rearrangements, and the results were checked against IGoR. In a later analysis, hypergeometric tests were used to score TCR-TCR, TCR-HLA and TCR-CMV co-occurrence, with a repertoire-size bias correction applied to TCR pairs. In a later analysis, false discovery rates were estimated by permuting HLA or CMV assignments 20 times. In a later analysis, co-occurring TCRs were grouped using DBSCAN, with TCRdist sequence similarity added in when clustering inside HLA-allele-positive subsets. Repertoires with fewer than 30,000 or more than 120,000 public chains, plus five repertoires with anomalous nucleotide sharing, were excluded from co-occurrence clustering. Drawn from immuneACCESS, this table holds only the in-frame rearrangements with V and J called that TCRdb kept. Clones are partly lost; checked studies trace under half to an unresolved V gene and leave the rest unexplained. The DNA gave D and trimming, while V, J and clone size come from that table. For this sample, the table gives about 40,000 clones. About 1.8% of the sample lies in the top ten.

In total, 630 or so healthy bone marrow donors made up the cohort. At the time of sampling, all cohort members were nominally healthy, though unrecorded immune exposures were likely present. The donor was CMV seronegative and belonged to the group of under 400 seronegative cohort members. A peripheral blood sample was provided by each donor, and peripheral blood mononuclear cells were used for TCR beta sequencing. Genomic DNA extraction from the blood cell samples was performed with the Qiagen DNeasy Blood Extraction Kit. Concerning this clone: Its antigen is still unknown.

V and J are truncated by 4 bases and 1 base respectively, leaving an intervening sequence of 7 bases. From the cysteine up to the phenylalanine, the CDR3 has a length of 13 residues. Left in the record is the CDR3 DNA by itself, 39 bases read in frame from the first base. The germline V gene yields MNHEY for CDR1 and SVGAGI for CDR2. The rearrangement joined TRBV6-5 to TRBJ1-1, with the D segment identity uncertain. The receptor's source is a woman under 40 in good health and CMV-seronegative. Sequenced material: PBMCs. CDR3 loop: CASSFSGNTEAFF. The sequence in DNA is TGTGCCAGCAGTTTCAGCGGGAACACTGAAGCTTTCTTT.